What follows are 21 T cell receptor beta chains derived from one specimen sequenced in a study of T cell changes during pregnancy in multiple sclerosis (dated by TCRdb to the late 2010s). The receptor library was made with the immunoSEQ multiplex PCR assay. TCRdb obtained this table from immuneACCESS and retained in-frame rearrangements with V and J assigned. These tables miss some clones; where compared with another copy, unresolved V genes account for less than half of the shortfall, and the remainder is unexplained. The sample includes tens of thousands of clones, with about 91% observed a single time. The ten most abundant clones make up 0.8% to 1% of the sample. The material was peripheral blood, obtained before pregnancy. These receptors were collected from a female donor with multiple sclerosis, enrolled in a pregnancy study.

The V and J genes are TRBV19 and TRBJ1-6; the match to TRBD1 covers 7 bases. This CDR3 spans 14 amino acids. From germline, CDR1 is LNHDA and CDR2 SQIVND (reference sequence). The V gene end was trimmed by 5 bases and the J gene end by 7 bases; junction bases not matched to a gene: 5. The CDR3 DNA follows: TGTGCCAGTAGTTGGGACAGAGAAAATTCACCCCTCCACTTT. It yields the protein CASSWDRENSPLHF.

The gene calls are TRBV2 and TRBJ1-1, with a possible D match to TRBD1 (5 bases). V lost 6 bases and J lost 2, with 16 bases in between. The germline gives CDR1 SNHLY, CDR2 FYNNEI. The CDR3 sequence is 15 residues long. CDR3 in amino acids: CASRFDRQSNTEAFF. In nucleotides, the CDR3 is TGTGCCAGCAGGTTCGACAGACAAAGTAACACTGAAGCTTTCTTT.

This clone was seen only a few times. The chain carries TRBV6-1 and TRBJ2-3; 7 bases align to TRBD2. The CDR3 has 14 amino acids. CDR1 is MNHNS, CDR2 SASEGT, per germline. V shed 7 bases and J 0 bases; nucleotides not matched to a gene: 4. CDR3 bases: TGTGCCAGCACGAACGGGGGGAGCACAGATACGCAGTATTTT. It translates to CASTNGGSTDTQYF.

This clone turned up a few times. This rearrangement joins TRBV7-2 to TRBJ2-2, with unresolved D. The germline V gene encodes CDR1 SGHTA and CDR2 FQGNSA. CDR3 length: 15 residues. Trimming left V 1 base short and J 2 bases short, with 8 bases between. The CDR3 here is CASSLVAENTGELFF. The CDR3 nucleotides are TGTGCCAGCAGCTTAGTGGCAGAAAACACCGGGGAGCTGTTTTTT.

The gene calls are TRBV6-6 and TRBJ2-7, with a tentative D call TRBD1 (5 bases). Trimming removed 7 bases at V and 3 bases at J, with 13 bases between. The CDR3 is made up of 13 amino acids. From germline, CDR1 is MNHNY and CDR2 SVGAGI (reference sequence). Here the CDR3 DNA reads TGTGCCAGCAAAGAACAGGAGTACTACGAGCAGTACTTC. Translation: CASKEQEYYEQYF.

This clone was picked up one time. The chain is built from TRBV30 and TRBJ2-1; TRBD2 aligns across 8 bases. Germline trimming cut 3 bases from V and 0 bases from J; bases unmatched to any gene: 4. The CDR3 has 15 amino acids. From germline, CDR1 is GTSNPN and CDR2 SVGIG (reference sequence). The CDR3: CAWSLGGASYNEQFF. The CDR3 DNA sequence: TGTGCCTGGAGCCTCGGGGGGGCCTCCTACAATGAGCAGTTCTTC.

The rearrangement joins TRBV28 to TRBJ1-1, with D perhaps TRBD1 (5 bases). Germline assignment: CDR1 MDHEN and CDR2 SYDVKM. The CDR3 consists of 11 residues. V was shortened by 3 bases and J by 6 bases, with 5 bases between the two germline ends. This chain's CDR3 is CASSLGPEAFF. The CDR3 DNA is TGTGCCAGCAGTTTGGGGCCTGAAGCTTTCTTT.

The chain recombines TRBV30 with TRBJ2-6, with D unresolved. CDR1 is GTSNPN, CDR2 SVGIG, per germline (reference sequence). The CDR3 consists of 15 residues. V gave up 3 bases and J gave up 0 bases, with 9 bases separating them. The CDR3 sequence is CAWSEPYSGANVLTF. CDR3 bases: TGTGCCTGGAGCGAACCCTACTCTGGGGCCAACGTCCTGACTTTC. The variable domain in full, completed from reference TRBV30 and TRBJ2-6, reads SQTIHQWPATLVQPVGSPLSLECTVEGTSNPNLYWYRQAAGRGLQLLFYSVGIGQISSEVPQNLSASRPQDRQFILSSKKLLLSDSGFYLCAWSEPYSGANVLTFGAGSRLTVL.

The chain employs TRBV5-1 and TRBJ2-7; D gene ambiguous. V dropped 2 bases and J dropped 3 bases, with 9 bases sitting between them. The CDR3 totals 13 residues. Germline CDR1 reads SGHRS; CDR2 reads YFSETQ. CDR3 sequence reads: CASSFGQNYEQYF. CDR3 sequence (DNA): TGCGCCAGCAGCTTTGGGCAGAACTACGAGCAGTACTTC.

This clone showed up just a few times. CDR3 bases: TGTGCCAGCAGTGTTAGTACAGGTCTTGCTGAAGCTTTCTTT. Translation: CASSVSTGLAEAFF. This chain connects TRBV2 to TRBJ1-1; tentative D call: TRBD1 (5 bases). This CDR3 contains 14 residues. Germline V gene sequence: CDR1 SNHLY, CDR2 FYNNEI. Trimming removed 4 bases from V and 6 bases from J, with 15 bases in between.

The rearrangement links TRBV4-3 to TRBJ2-7; D uncertain. Germline V gene data show CDR1 as LGHNA and CDR2 as YSLEER. Trimming stripped 0 bases from V and 2 bases from J, with 17 bases between. This CDR3 has 17 residues. DNA of the CDR3: TGCGCCAGCAGCCAAGAACACGGCTCACGAGGAGCCTACGAGCAGTACTTC. It yields the protein CASSQEHGSRGAYEQYF.

V and J are TRBV7-2 and TRBJ2-7; a weak D match, TRBD1 (6 bases). The germline V gene encodes CDR1 SGHTA and CDR2 FQGNSA. The CDR3 is 14 residues long. Trimming took 1 base from V and 7 from J, leaving 14 bases between them. This CDR3 is CASSLGGRGWEQYF. The CDR3 nucleotides read TGTGCCAGCAGCTTAGGGGGCAGGGGCTGGGAGCAGTACTTC.

V usage is TRBV4-3 and J usage is TRBJ2-7; D is perhaps TRBD1 (7 bases). From germline, CDR1 is LGHNA and CDR2 YSLEER. The V gene lost 0 bases and the J gene lost 4 bases, with 19 bases spanning the gap. The CDR3 runs 17 residues. The CDR3 spells CASSQERRQGGTYEQYF. In nucleotides, the CDR3 is TGCGCCAGCAGCCAAGAACGACGGCAGGGGGGTACGTACGAGCAGTACTTC.

V and J are TRBV7-9 and TRBJ1-2, with D perhaps TRBD1 (5 bases). The CDR3 sequence is 16 residues long. CDR1 is SEHNR and CDR2 is FQNEAQ in the germline V gene (reference sequence). The V and J ends lost 4 bases and 7 bases respectively, with 22 bases between them. The CDR3 coding sequence is TGTGCCAGCAGCTCCCGTCCCGGGACTCTAAAGGGTGGCTACACCTTC. Amino acids: CASSSRPGTLKGGYTF.

The chain carries TRBV10-3 and TRBJ1-1, with unresolved D. V lost 1 base, J lost 0 bases, and 15 bases lay in between. The V gene's germline CDR1 is ENHRY and CDR2 SYGVKD. The length of the CDR3 is 17 residues. The CDR3 loop is CAISEYGWNPMNTEAFF. Here the CDR3 DNA reads TGTGCCATCAGTGAGTACGGGTGGAACCCCATGAACACTGAAGCTTTCTTT.

The genes are TRBV5-8 and TRBJ1-2; D is unclear. Trimming took off 7 bases at V and 6 bases at J, with 10 bases between the two ends. Germline V gives CDR1 SGHTS, CDR2 YDEGEE. The CDR3 runs to 11 residues. The CDR3 here is CASFLGHGYTF. The DNA for the CDR3 is TGTGCCAGCTTCCTAGGCCATGGCTACACCTTC.

V gene TRBV2 combines with J gene TRBJ2-5; 10 nucleotides agree with TRBD1. Losses at the gene ends were 7 bases for V and 5 bases for J; bases not matched to a gene: 10. Germline CDR1 SNHLY, CDR2 FYNNEI. The CDR3 covers 15 residues. CDR3 protein: CASNVPGQGRETQYF. Written as DNA, the CDR3 is TGTGCCAGCAATGTCCCGGGACAGGGGAGGGAGACCCAGTACTTC.

As DNA, the CDR3 is TGTGCCAGCAGCGCCGGACTAGCAAGGCAAGAGACCCAGTACTTC. Translation gives CASSAGLARQETQYF. This sequence joins TRBV9 and TRBJ2-5; 8 bases map to TRBD2. The CDR3 is 15 amino acids. Losses at the gene ends were 3 bases for V and 2 bases for J; bases not matched to a gene: 6. Germline V gives CDR1 SGDLS, CDR2 YYNGEE.

The chain is built from TRBV4-3 and TRBJ2-1; 10 nucleotides match TRBD2. V gave up 3 bases and J gave up 12 bases; unmatched junction bases: 11. The V gene's germline CDR1 is LGHNA and CDR2 YSLEER. The CDR3 has 15 amino acids. The CDR3: CASSHSGGTSRVQFF. The CDR3 region has the DNA TGCGCCAGCAGCCATAGCGGGGGGACCTCGCGGGTGCAGTTCTTC.

J is TRBJ2-5 and V is TRBV6-5, with 8 bases lining up with TRBD2. Germline CDR1 and CDR2: MNHEY and SVGAGI. This CDR3 spans 15 amino acids. J was trimmed by 4 bases and V by 5 bases; bases with no gene match: 9. This chain's CDR3 is CASSQGRGARETQYF. Written as DNA, the CDR3 is TGTGCCAGCAGTCAAGGGCGGGGGGCCCGAGAGACCCAGTACTTC.

The V call is TRBV5-1, the J call TRBJ2-3; D is ambiguous. The CDR3 consists of 17 residues. With 2 bases removed from V and 0 bases from J, the gap between germline ends came to 16 bases. Germline V CDR1 and CDR2: SGHRS, YFSETQ. CDR3 protein: CASSFNSLVLSTDTQYF. The CDR3 nucleotides read TGCGCCAGCAGCTTCAACAGCCTCGTCCTAAGCACAGATACGCAGTATTTT.